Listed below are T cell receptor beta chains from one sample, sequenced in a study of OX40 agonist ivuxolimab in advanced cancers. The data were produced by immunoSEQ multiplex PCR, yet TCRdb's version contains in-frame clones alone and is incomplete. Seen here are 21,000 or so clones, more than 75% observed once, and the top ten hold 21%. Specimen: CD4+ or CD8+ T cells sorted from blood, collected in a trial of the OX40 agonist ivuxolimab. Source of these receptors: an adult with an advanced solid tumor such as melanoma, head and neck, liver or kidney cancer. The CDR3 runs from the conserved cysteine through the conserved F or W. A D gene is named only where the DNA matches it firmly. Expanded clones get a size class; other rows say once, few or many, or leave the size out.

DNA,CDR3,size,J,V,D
TGTGCCAGCAGCGGAAAAACAGGGCCCTACTTC,CASSGKTGPYF,NA,TRBJ2-5,TRBV9,NA
TGTGCCAGCAGTGTGGGACTAGAGGCTGATACGCAGTATTTT,CASSVGLEADTQYF,NA,TRBJ2-3,TRBV2,TRBD2
TGTGCCAGCAGGGATCGGAAGAGCTCCTACAATGAGCAGTTCTTC,CASRDRKSSYNEQFF,NA,TRBJ2-1,TRBV2,NA
TGCGCCAGCAGTGATACCCCCGCGGGATATTTCTTT,CASSDTPAGYFF,once,TRBJ1-1,TRBV10-1,NA
TGTGCCGTCTTTGGGGGACTAGCGGCCAATGAGCAGTTCTTC,CAVFGGLAANEQFF,NA,TRBJ2-1,TRBV7-6,TRBD2
TGTGCCAGCAGTTACTCCGAGGGGGATACGCAGTATTTT,CASSYSEGDTQYF,once,TRBJ2-3,TRBV6-5,NA
TGTGCCAGCAGCCGACCGGGACAGCTCTCCTACGAGCAGTACTTC,CASSRPGQLSYEQYF,NA,TRBJ2-7,TRBV6-5,TRBD1
TGTGCCAGCAGTTCCGGAGGCTCCTACGAGCAGTACTTC,CASSSGGSYEQYF,NA,TRBJ2-7,TRBV6-5,NA
TGTGCCAGCAGCTCGTTGGGGAGCGGGTACGAGCAGTACTTC,CASSSLGSGYEQYF,NA,TRBJ2-7,TRBV27,NA
TGTGCCAGCAGTCCAACTAAGGGGGACAGGGTCTTCCTTAACACCGGGGAGCTGTTTTTT,CASSPTKGDRVFLNTGELFF,NA,TRBJ2-2,TRBV28,TRBD1
TGTGCCAGCCGGGGACACATGAACACTGAAGCTTTCTTT,CASRGHMNTEAFF,NA,TRBJ1-1,TRBV6-1,NA
TGTGCCAGCAGCTCTGGGCCCACGAATCAGCCCCAGCATTTT,CASSSGPTNQPQHF,few,TRBJ1-5,TRBV6-6,NA
TGTGCCACCAGCAGAGATTGGGGACAGGGGGCTTCCTACGAGCAGTACTTC,CATSRDWGQGASYEQYF,NA,TRBJ2-7,TRBV15,TRBD1
TGTGCCAGCAGCTTAGCCTCTAGCGGATACGGAGGAAAAGATACGCAGTATTTT,CASSLASSGYGGKDTQYF,NA,TRBJ2-3,TRBV11-3,TRBD2
TGTGCCAGCAGCTTCCCCAGGCGGGGTAGTAACACCGGGGAGCTGTTTTTT,CASSFPRRGSNTGELFF,NA,TRBJ2-2,TRBV7-6,NA
TGTGCCAGCAGCCCCGGGTTGGGGGGGGGCTACGAGCAGTACTTC,CASSPGLGGGYEQYF,NA,TRBJ2-7,TRBV9,TRBD2
TGTGCCAGCCGGGCGGGACATCTCGGAAAACTGTTTTTT,CASRAGHLGKLFF,NA,TRBJ1-4,TRBV6-5,NA
TGTGCCAGCAGTTACAAGGTAGAGACCCAGTACTTC,CASSYKVETQYF,NA,TRBJ2-5,TRBV6-6,NA
TGTGCCAGCAGCCAGTGGAAAAGGGATGGCACCGGGGAGCTGTTTTTT,CASSQWKRDGTGELFF,NA,TRBJ2-2,TRBV4-2,NA
TGCGCCAGCAGCCTCCCTGGTTCCGGGACTGAAGCTTTCTTT,CASSLPGSGTEAFF,NA,TRBJ1-1,TRBV4-1,NA
TGCGCCAGCAGCTTGGGGGAGGCCTCCGTGGACATTCAGTACTTC,CASSLGEASVDIQYF,once,TRBJ2-4,TRBV5-1,NA
TGTGCCAGCAGCTTAACGGGACTAGCGGGAGGAGGCCCAGATACGCAGTATTTT,CASSLTGLAGGGPDTQYF,once,TRBJ2-3,TRBV7-3,TRBD2
TGTGCCAGTGGACAGGGAAACTCCTACGAGCAGTACTTC,CASGQGNSYEQYF,NA,TRBJ2-7,TRBV19,TRBD1
TGTGCCAGCAGCTTAGGGCTCGTAGAGCAGTACTTC,CASSLGLVEQYF,NA,TRBJ2-7,TRBV7-9,NA
TGTGCCAGCAGTCCCCTGGGGGGGGCGGAAATTCTCAACGAGCAGTACTTC,CASSPLGGAEILNEQYF,NA,TRBJ2-7,TRBV27,NA
TGTGCCAGCAGCCTAGGGGAGACGTATGCCTACAATGAGCAGTTCTTC,CASSLGETYAYNEQFF,NA,TRBJ2-1,TRBV11-1,NA
TGTGCCAGCAGTGTAAACCGACTACTTACAGAGGACACCTTC,CASSVNRLLTEDTF,NA,TRBJ1-2,TRBV6-5,NA
TGTGCCAGCAGGCCGACAGGGGGCTTCTATGGCTACACCTTC,CASRPTGGFYGYTF,once,TRBJ1-2,TRBV6-5,TRBD1
TGTGCCAGCAAAATGGGGGACAGATCCTACGAGCAGTACTTC,CASKMGDRSYEQYF,NA,TRBJ2-7,TRBV28,TRBD1
TGTGCCAGCAAAAGGACGGAGGGGACATCGGCCTACGAGCAGTACTTC,CASKRTEGTSAYEQYF,NA,TRBJ2-7,TRBV5-6,NA
TGCGCCAGCAGCCAAGCTTTGACGGCATACTATGGCTACACCTTC,CASSQALTAYYGYTF,NA,TRBJ1-2,TRBV4-1,NA
TGTGCCAGCAGGACAGGGGGGACTGAAGCTTTCTTT,CASRTGGTEAFF,NA,TRBJ1-1,TRBV25-1,TRBD1
TGTGCCAGCACTCCAAGGGGTGGAGGTGGTGAAAAACTGTTTTTT,CASTPRGGGGEKLFF,once,TRBJ1-4,TRBV25-1,NA